The source of this T cell receptor beta chain is a study of Ad26.COV2.S vaccination and SARS-CoV-2 variants. Across the study: The donor was enrolled in the Ad26.COV2.S arm of the COV1001 trial. Each vaccinee took Ad26.COV2.S intramuscularly, once or twice 56 days apart.

The V end lost 4 bases, the J end lost 0 bases, and 11 bases lay between the germline ends. The germline V gene encodes CDR1 SGHRS and CDR2 YFSETQ. This CDR3 region has 14 residues. As for treatment: approximately 18 received Ad26.COV2.S at low or high dose, single or two shots; five or six received placebo; per-sample allocation not given. Sampling happened 63 days after the first vaccine or placebo injection. Recruitment in Boston yielded a donor of adult age, 18-55 years. As its vector, the vaccine had Ad26, which expressed Wuhan-strain SARS-CoV-2 spike. Profiling relied on immunoSEQ multiplex PCR, and the TCRdb table lists in-frame clones only, not all of them. This table has over 300,000 clones, about four fifths appearing once.

The sequence derives from a person between 18 and 60 years old who received the Ad26.COV2.S COVID-19 vaccine or a placebo. The chain joins TRBV5-1 to TRBJ2-7, with D possibly matching TRBD2 (6 bases). Sample: peripheral blood, taken in a trial of Ad26.COV2.S vaccine versus placebo. CDR3 DNA sequence: TGCGCCAGCAGCCCGGAGGGAAGCTCCTACGAGCAGTACTTC. It translates to CASSPEGSSYEQYF. Full variable domain (outside the CDR3, taken from reference TRBV5-1 and TRBJ2-7): KAGVTQTPRYLIKTRGQQVTLSCSPISGHRSVSWYQQTPGQGLQFLFEYFSETQRNKGNFPGRFSGRQFSNSRSEMNVSTLELGDSALYLCASSPEGSSYEQYFGPGTRLTVT.